The text below deals with one TCR beta chain. This entry is derived from a study of human T cells and chemical hapten exposure. As the library was built, unique molecular identifiers were attached to individual cDNA molecules. TCRdb passed the RACE reads through MiXCR, listing each CDR3 protein once. Among about 120,000 distinct CDR3 sequences listed, about an eighth were seen once. Time point specified: patch test 1, 2 weeks after DPC sensitization. The sample's treatment: therapeutic diphenylcyclopropenone sensitization with weekly scalp DPC. Unseparated into fractions, whole blood served as the source from which total RNA was extracted. Sequenced material: whole blood, taken in connection with sensitization to the hapten diphenylcyclopropenone (DPC). The receptor comes from a man between 18 and 35 years old with alopecia areata. Some clones in this sample may be carry-over from other donors' samples.

The CDR3 here is CSAPSTRTYEQYF. The CDR3 region has the DNA TGCAGTGCCCCATCGACTCGAACCTACGAGCAGTACTTC. The chain joins TRBV20-1 to TRBJ2-7; no definite D call. The CDR3 covers 13 residues. V lost 6 bases, J lost 2 bases, and 14 bases lay in between. The germline CDR1 and CDR2 sequences are DFQATT and SNEGSKA (reference sequence).